The present entry profiles one T cell receptor beta chain with its context. Its antigen is not known. TCRdb analysed the 5' RACE reads with MiXCR anew, one entry per CDR3 protein. Here the sample spans 350,000 or so distinct CDR3 sequences, more than 9% being singletons. Donors uniformly comprised healthy Caucasians. This entry is derived from a study of identical twins. Study results and limitations: Analyses based on zero insertions could be partly confounded by invariant MAIT and iNKT cells.

These data also formed part of another study, on yellow fever vaccine responses in identical twins.

The sample comprised CD8+ T cells sorted from blood. This clonotype was obtained from a woman between 18 and 29 years old in good health.

The CDR3, as DNA: TGTGCCACCAGTGACTCGGACAGGGTGGGTGGCAATCAGCCCCAGCATTTT. Protein: CATSDSDRVGGNQPQHF. V usage is TRBV24-1 and J usage is TRBJ1-5, with 8 nucleotides matching TRBD1. The CDR3 extends over 17 amino acids. The V gene end was trimmed by 4 bases and the J gene end by 2 bases; junction bases not matched to a gene: 9. Germline V gives CDR1 KGHDR, CDR2 SFDVKD.